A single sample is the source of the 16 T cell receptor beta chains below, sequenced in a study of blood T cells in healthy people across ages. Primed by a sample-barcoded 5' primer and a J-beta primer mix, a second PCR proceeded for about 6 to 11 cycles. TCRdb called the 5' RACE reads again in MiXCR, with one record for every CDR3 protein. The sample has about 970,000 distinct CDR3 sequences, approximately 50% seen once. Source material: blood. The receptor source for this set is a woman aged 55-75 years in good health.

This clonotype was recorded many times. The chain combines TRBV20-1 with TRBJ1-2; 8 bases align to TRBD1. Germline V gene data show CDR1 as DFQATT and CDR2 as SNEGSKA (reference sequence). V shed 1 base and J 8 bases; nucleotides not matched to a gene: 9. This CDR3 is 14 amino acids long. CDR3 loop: CSARVDSRTGGYTF. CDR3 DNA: TGCAGTGCTAGAGTAGATAGCAGGACAGGGGGCTACACCTTC.

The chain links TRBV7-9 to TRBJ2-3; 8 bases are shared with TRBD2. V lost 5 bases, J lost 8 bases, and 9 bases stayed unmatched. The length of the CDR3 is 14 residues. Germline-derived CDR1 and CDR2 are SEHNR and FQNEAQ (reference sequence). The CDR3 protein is CASSQLAVGGTQYF. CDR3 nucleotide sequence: TGTGCCAGCAGCCAACTAGCGGTAGGGGGTACGCAGTATTTT.

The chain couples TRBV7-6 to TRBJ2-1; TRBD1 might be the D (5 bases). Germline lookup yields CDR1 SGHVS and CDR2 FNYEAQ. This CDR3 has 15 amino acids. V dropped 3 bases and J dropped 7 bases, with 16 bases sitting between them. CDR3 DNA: TGTGCCAGCAGCTTGGGCAGGGATCTTATTAATGAGCAGTTCTTC. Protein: CASSLGRDLINEQFF.

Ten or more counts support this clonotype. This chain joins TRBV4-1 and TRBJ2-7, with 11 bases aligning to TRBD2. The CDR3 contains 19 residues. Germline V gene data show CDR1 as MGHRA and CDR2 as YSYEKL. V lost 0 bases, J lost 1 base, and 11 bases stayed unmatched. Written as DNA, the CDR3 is TGCGCCAGCAGCCAAGATAATAAAGGTATAGCGGGAGGGTCCTACGAGCAGTACTTC. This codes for CASSQDNKGIAGGSYEQYF.

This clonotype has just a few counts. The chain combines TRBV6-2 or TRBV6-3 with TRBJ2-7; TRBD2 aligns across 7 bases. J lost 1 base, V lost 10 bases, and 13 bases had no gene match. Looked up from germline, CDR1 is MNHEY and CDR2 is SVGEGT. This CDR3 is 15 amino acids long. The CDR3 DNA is TGTGCCACCCTGAGTGGGAGGGCGGAGTCCTACGAGCAGTACTTC. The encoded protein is CATLSGRAESYEQYF.

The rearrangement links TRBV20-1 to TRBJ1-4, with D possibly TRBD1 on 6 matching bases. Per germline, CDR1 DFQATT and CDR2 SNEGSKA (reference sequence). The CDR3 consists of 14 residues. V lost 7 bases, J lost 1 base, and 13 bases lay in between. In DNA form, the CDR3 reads TGCAGTGTCCTAGGGGGACAAACTAATGAAAAACTGTTTTTT. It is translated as CSVLGGQTNEKLFF.

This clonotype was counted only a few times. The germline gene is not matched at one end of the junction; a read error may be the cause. The CDR3 nucleotides are TGTGCCAGTAGTTACTCGACAGGGGGCGAGCAGTACTTC. It codes for CASSYSTGGEQYF. The chain employs TRBV6-6 and TRBJ2-5; TRBD1 agrees at 9 bases. The tail of the sequence fits TRBJ2-7 better, so the J call may be wrong. Germline CDR1 and CDR2: MNHNY and SVGAGI (reference sequence). The length of the CDR3 is 13 residues.

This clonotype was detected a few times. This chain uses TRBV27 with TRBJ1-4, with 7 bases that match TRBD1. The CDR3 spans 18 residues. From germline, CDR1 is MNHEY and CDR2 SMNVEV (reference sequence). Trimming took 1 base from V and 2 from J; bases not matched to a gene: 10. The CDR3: CASSLFLPEGATNEKLFF. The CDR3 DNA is TGTGCCAGCAGTTTATTCTTGCCGGAGGGGGCGACTAATGAAAAACTGTTTTTT.

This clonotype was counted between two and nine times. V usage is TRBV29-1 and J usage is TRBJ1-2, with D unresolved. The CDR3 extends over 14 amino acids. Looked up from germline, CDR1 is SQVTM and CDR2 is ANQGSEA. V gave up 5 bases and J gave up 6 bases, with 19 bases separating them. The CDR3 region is CSVRGGQAGDGYTF. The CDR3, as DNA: TGCAGCGTTCGTGGTGGGCAGGCTGGAGATGGCTACACCTTC.

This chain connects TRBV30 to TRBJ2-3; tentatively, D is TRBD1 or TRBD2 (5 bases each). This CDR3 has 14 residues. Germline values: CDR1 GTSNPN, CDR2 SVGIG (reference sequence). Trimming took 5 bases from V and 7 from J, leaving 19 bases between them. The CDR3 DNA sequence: TGTGCCTGGGCTAGACGAGGGGTTTTCAATACGCAGTATTTT. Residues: CAWARRGVFNTQYF.

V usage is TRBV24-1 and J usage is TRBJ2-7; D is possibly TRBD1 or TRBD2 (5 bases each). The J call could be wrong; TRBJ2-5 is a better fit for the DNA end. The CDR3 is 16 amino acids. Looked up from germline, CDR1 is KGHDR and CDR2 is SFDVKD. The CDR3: CATSDIDAGTRETQYF. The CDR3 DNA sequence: TGTGCCACCAGTGATATCGACGCAGGGACGCGAGAGACCCAGTACTTC.

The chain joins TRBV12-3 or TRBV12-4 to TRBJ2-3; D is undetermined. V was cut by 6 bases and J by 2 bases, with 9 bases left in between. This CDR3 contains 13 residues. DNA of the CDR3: TGTGCCAGCAGGGTAGATATCACAGATACGCAGTATTTT. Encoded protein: CASRVDITDTQYF.

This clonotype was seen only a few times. The chain's CDR3 is CASSSNRASDEQYF. CDR3 DNA: TGTGCCAGCAGTTCAAACCGGGCCTCAGACGAGCAGTACTTC. The V call is TRBV12-3 or TRBV12-4, the J call TRBJ2-7; D unclear. The CDR3 loop spans 14 amino acids. Trimming removed 4 bases from V and 5 bases from J, with 15 bases in between.

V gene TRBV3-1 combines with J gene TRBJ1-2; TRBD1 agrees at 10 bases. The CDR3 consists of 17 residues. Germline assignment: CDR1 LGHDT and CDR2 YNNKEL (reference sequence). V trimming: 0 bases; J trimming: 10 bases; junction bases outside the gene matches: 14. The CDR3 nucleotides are TGTGCCAGCAGCCAAGATGACGCGACAGGGGGCCGAGGAGACTACACCTTC. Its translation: CASSQDDATGGRGDYTF.

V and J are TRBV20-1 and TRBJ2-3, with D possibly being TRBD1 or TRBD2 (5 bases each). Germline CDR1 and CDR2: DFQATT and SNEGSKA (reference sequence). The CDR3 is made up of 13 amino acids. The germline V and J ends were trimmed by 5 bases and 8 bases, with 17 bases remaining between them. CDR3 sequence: CSAGDLPTLTQYF. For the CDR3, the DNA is TGCAGTGCTGGGGACCTACCTACACTTACGCAGTATTTT.

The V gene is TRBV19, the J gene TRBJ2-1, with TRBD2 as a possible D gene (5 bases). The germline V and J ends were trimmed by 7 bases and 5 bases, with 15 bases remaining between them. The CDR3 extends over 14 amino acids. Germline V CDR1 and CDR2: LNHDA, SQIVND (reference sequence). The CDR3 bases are TGTGCCAGTACTAAAAGGCGAGGGAACAATGAGCAGTTCTTC. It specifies CASTKRRGNNEQFF.